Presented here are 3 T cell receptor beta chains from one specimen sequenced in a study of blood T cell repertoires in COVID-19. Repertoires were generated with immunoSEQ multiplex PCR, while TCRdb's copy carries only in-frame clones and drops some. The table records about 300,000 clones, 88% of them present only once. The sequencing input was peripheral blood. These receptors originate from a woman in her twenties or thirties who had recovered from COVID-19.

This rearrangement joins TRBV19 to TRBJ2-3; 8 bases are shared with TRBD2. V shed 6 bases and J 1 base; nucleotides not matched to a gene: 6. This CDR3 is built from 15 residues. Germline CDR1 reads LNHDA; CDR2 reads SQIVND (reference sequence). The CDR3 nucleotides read TGTGCCAGTAGCAGGGCGGGGGGCGGCACAGATACGCAGTATTTT. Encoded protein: CASSRAGGGTDTQYF.

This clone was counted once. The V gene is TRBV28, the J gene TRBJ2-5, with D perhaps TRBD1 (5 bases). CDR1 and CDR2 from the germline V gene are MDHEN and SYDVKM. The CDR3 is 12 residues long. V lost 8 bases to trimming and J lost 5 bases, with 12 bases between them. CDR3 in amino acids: CASLAPGETQYF. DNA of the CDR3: TGTGCCAGCCTGGCCCCAGGGGAGACCCAGTACTTC.

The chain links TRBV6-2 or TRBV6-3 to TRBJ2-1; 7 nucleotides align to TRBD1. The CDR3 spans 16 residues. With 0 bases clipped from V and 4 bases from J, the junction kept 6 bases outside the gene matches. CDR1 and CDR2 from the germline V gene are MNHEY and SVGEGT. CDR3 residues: CASSYSMGQPYNEQFF. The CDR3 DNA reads TGTGCCAGCAGTTACTCGATGGGACAGCCTTACAATGAGCAGTTCTTC.